This T cell receptor beta chain is from a study of blood T cell repertoires in COVID-19. Turning to the study itself: The United States, Italy and Spain supplied acute and convalescent COVID-19 samples.

Data came from immunoSEQ multiplex PCR; TCRdb stores just in-frame clones and leaves some out. The repertoire has under 250,000 clones, 85% to 90% of them found once; the top ten carry less than 3%. Germline V CDR1 and CDR2: GTSNPN, SVGIG (reference sequence). Between the trimmed V and J ends, which lost 4 bases and 4 bases, there was a span of 8 bases. The CDR3 runs to 12 residues. The Seattle patients, enrolled during active infection, were followed longitudinally. The TCR sequence derives from a man younger than 40 with COVID-19, enrolled during active disease. The sequenced sample was peripheral blood. The V call is TRBV30, the J call TRBJ1-5; possible D gene TRBD1, 6 bases. The CDR3 sequence: CAWKDSNQPQHF. CDR3 sequence (DNA): TGTGCCTGGAAGGACAGTAATCAGCCCCAGCATTTT.